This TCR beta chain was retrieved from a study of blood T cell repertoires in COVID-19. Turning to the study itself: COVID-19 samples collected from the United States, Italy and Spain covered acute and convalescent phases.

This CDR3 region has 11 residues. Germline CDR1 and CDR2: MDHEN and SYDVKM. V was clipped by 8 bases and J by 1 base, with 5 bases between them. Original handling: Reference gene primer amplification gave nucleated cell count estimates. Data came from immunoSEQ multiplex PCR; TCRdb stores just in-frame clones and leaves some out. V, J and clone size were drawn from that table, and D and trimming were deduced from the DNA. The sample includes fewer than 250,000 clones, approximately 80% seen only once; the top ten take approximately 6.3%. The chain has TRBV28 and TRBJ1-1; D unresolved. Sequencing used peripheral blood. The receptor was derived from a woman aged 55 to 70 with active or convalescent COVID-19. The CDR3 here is CASEENTEAFF. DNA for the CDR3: TGTGCCAGCGAGGAGAACACTGAAGCTTTCTTT.